The 5 T cell receptor beta chains in this list originate from one sample, sequenced in a study of beta chain features in type 1 diabetes. The study, taken as a whole, reports: Across all four CD4+ subsets, people with type 1 diabetes showed modestly shorter TCRB CDR3s.

Their target antigens are unknown. Expressed TCRB transcripts were sequenced because the isolated RNA had all been reverse transcribed beforehand. Sequencing was performed with immunoSEQ multiplex PCR; in TCRdb, only in-frame clones are kept and a portion is missing. The data show nearly 700,000 clones, with around 15% seen just once and less than 0.025% held by the top ten. Sequencing was performed on naive CD4+ T cells from blood. The receptors derive from a young man with type 1 diabetes.

This clone was observed a few times. The chain links TRBV5-8 to TRBJ1-4, with TRBD1 as a possible D gene (5 bases). The V end was cut by 8 bases, the J end by 3 bases, with 11 bases between. This CDR3 has 13 residues. CDR1 and CDR2 (germline): SGHTS, YDEGEE. CDR3 protein: CASEQAANEKLFF. The CDR3 DNA is TGTGCCAGTGAACAGGCTGCTAATGAAAAACTGTTTTTT.

The rearrangement links TRBV4-1 to TRBJ1-1; D is ambiguous. The V gene lost 0 bases and the J gene lost 11 bases, with 7 bases spanning the gap. CDR1 and CDR2 from the germline V gene are MGHRA and YSYEKL. The CDR3 runs to 11 residues. As DNA, the CDR3 is TGCGCCAGCAGCCAAGAAGGGTGGGCTTTCTTT. Its translation is CASSQEGWAFF.

There are a few counts of this clone. The chain joins TRBV19 to TRBJ1-2; D may be TRBD1 (5 bases). This CDR3 has 12 amino acids. The germline V and J ends were trimmed by 1 base and 6 bases, with 6 bases remaining between them. In germline, CDR1 is LNHDA, CDR2 SQIVND (reference sequence). CDR3: CASSIVGDGYTF. The CDR3 DNA reads as TGTGCCAGTAGTATAGTAGGGGATGGCTACACCTTC.

Only a few counts were recorded for this clone. The rearrangement links TRBV5-1 to TRBJ1-2, with 10 nucleotides matching TRBD1. Germline lookup yields CDR1 SGHRS and CDR2 YFSETQ. The CDR3 has 12 amino acids. The ends lost 4 bases at V and 14 bases at J; junction bases unmatched: 8. CDR3 sequence reads: CASSPGTGVGTF. The CDR3 DNA follows: TGCGCCAGCAGCCCCGGGACAGGGGTCGGGACCTTC.

A few counts support this clone. This chain uses TRBV6-6 with TRBJ2-1, with 7 bases lining up with TRBD1. V trimming: 5 bases; J trimming: 2 bases; junction bases outside the gene matches: 6. The CDR3 is 15 amino acids. Germline assignment: CDR1 MNHNY and CDR2 SVGAGI (reference sequence). CDR3 DNA: TGTGCCAGCAGTCCGCCCGGGACAGCCTACAATGAGCAGTTCTTC. This codes for CASSPPGTAYNEQFF.